This T cell receptor (beta chain) was captured in a study of CD8 T cells in ankylosing spondylitis. General study results and limits: Disease-associated clones were reportedly significantly overrepresented in matched ankylosing spondylitis synovial fluid. A subset of motif variants has previously been described in the synovial fluid and blood of reactive arthritis. A motif of 8 or 9 highly homologous TCR beta variants was seen as apparently characteristic of ankylosing spondylitis blood.

With regard to this clonotype: The antigen remains undetermined.

Using its own MiXCR run on the 5' RACE reads, TCRdb lists one record per CDR3 protein. The data contain about 30,000 distinct CDR3 sequences, under 40% of them singletons. From germline, CDR1 is SGHAT and CDR2 FQDESV (reference sequence). V lost 3 bases and J 0 bases, leaving 21 bases between the germline ends. CDR3 length: 19 residues. The TCR sequence derives from a male donor with ankylosing spondylitis. The sequenced material came from synovial fluid, either unsorted or a sorted T cell fraction (not recorded which). This sequence joins TRBV11-1 and TRBJ2-1; perhaps TRBD1 as D (6 bases). CDR3 loop: CASSLSFTGQLRSYNEQFF. The CDR3, as DNA: TGTGCCAGCAGCTTGTCATTCACGGGACAACTCCGCTCCTACAATGAGCAGTTCTTC.